The present T cell receptor (beta chain) was sequenced within a study of CD8+ T cells in alopecia areata. Study outcomes and limitations: Mice gave a clearer picture of TCR sharing than patients did, possibly for HLA-related reasons.

Regarding this clone: Its target is not known.

Reverse transcribed after extraction, RNA yielded cDNA as the sequencing template. Generated by immunoSEQ multiplex PCR, the TCRdb table keeps only in-frame clones and is missing some. Of approximately 99,000 clones listed, 50% to 70% are singletons. The V end lost 4 bases, the J end lost 4 bases, and 10 bases lay between the germline ends. Per the germline V gene, CDR1 is SGDLS and CDR2 is YYNGEE. This CDR3 is 13 amino acids long. The source is a human donor with alopecia areata. The chain uses TRBV9 and TRBJ2-3, with D hard to call. The sample was NKG2D-low CD8+ T cells sorted from blood. Here the CDR3 reads CASSPGEPDTQYF. CDR3 nucleotide sequence: TGTGCCAGCAGCCCCGGCGAGCCAGATACGCAGTATTTT.